This TCR beta chain was recovered during a study of blood T cell repertoires in COVID-19. CDR1 LNHDA and CDR2 SQIVND come from the germline V gene (reference sequence). The CDR3 is made up of 14 amino acids. V was trimmed by 9 bases and J by 2 bases, leaving 11 bases between them. In the original processing: Reference gene primer amplification in the assay estimated nucleated cell counts. The data were produced by immunoSEQ multiplex PCR, yet TCRdb's version contains in-frame clones alone and is incomplete. Clone size and V and J calls were adopted from that table, with D and trimming inferred from the DNA. The sample yields approximately 100,000 clones, 84% seen once. This clone was seen just once.

The receptor was isolated from a man in his 60s with acute or convalescent COVID-19. The V gene is TRBV19, the J gene TRBJ2-6; D call uncertain. Sequenced: peripheral blood. CDR3 sequence (DNA): TGTGCCAGCAGAGGCGCAACTGGGGCCAACGTCCTGACTTTC. Translated, it gives CASRGATGANVLTF.